This T cell receptor beta chain was recovered during a study of regulatory T cells in long-lasting Graves disease. Study-level results: Persistent disease samples used TRBV28, TRBJ1-2 and TRBJ2-5 preferentially.

V lost 0 bases to trimming and J lost 6 bases, with 10 bases between them. The germline V gene encodes CDR1 SGHRS and CDR2 YFSETQ. CDR3 length: 13 amino acids. Stated time point: newly diagnosed GD, antithyroid drugs for less than 3 months. PBMC RNA served as the TCR library source. Graves' disease was diagnosed by American Thyroid Association guidelines. The authors built TCR beta libraries using iRepertoire HTBI primers and Arm-PCR of CDR3 regions. TCRdb recomputed calls from the multiplex PCR reads with MiXCR, one row per CDR3 protein. There are approximately 470,000 distinct CDR3 sequences in the sample; around 16% occur only once, and more than 10% lies in the top ten. This clonotype was picked up a small number of times. The target antigen is unknown. These data also featured in a second study, about T cells in Graves' hyperthyroidism and ophthalmopathy.

The sequenced sample was peripheral blood mononuclear cells (PBMCs), obtained at new diagnosis, from a patient treated with antithyroid drugs. The source is a man aged 40-55 years with Graves disease. The chain uses TRBV5-1 and TRBJ2-7; weak D call: TRBD2 (5 bases). The CDR3: CASSLASGFEQYF. In DNA, the CDR3 is TGCGCCAGCAGCTTGGCTTCGGGGTTCGAGCAGTACTTC.